Listed here is a single T cell receptor beta chain. Sequenced by immunoSEQ multiplex PCR; TCRdb stores in-frame clones only, minus some. Altogether over 450,000 clones are present, 75% to 85% being singletons, with the ten largest covering less than 0.015%. Germline CDR1 SQVTM, CDR2 ANQGSEA. This CDR3 comprises 14 residues. The V and J ends lost 2 bases and 2 bases, in that order; junction bases with no gene match: 3. The sample is drawn from a study of shared T cell receptors in the human thymus. The same sample was also studied in work on human thymus T cells. That work states: Those donating were healthy Finnish infants in corrective surgery for congenital heart defects. Thymus was obtained from resections taken during corrective heart surgery. It looked as if thymic and blood repertoires used V and J genes in a biased way. Unrelated people showed highly overlapping thymic repertoires, related research reported.

Sequencing used thymocytes. The receptor comes from a boy in the first two years of life with a congenital heart defect. The rearrangement links TRBV29-1 to TRBJ2-1; 7 positions agree with TRBD1. CDR3 nucleotide sequence: TGCAGCGTTGAAAGGGGGCGGACCTACAATGAGCAGTTCTTC. It is translated as CSVERGRTYNEQFF.